This T cell receptor (beta chain) came from a study of identical twins. TCRdb used MiXCR to reprocess the 5' RACE reads, holding one entry per CDR3 protein. The repertoire holds roughly 290,000 distinct CDR3 sequences, with roughly 10% as singletons. Study-level findings and limits: Models predicted too little out-of-frame TCR alpha sharing in monozygotic twins.

The CDR3 spans 17 residues. Per the germline V gene, CDR1 is MGHRA and CDR2 is YSYEKL. The V gene end was trimmed by 0 bases and the J gene end by 3 bases; junction bases not matched to a gene: 7. Comments on this clonotype: Its antigen remains unknown.

The same specimen was also included in a second study, on yellow fever vaccine responses in identical twins.

J is TRBJ2-7 and V is TRBV4-1; 11 bases are a match to TRBD1. The receptor's source is a woman in her late teens or twenties in good health. The specimen sequenced was CD8+ T cells sorted from blood. The CDR3 spells CASSQDVPGTGGYEQYF. In nucleotides, the CDR3 is TGCGCCAGCAGCCAAGATGTGCCTGGGACAGGGGGCTACGAGCAGTACTTC.